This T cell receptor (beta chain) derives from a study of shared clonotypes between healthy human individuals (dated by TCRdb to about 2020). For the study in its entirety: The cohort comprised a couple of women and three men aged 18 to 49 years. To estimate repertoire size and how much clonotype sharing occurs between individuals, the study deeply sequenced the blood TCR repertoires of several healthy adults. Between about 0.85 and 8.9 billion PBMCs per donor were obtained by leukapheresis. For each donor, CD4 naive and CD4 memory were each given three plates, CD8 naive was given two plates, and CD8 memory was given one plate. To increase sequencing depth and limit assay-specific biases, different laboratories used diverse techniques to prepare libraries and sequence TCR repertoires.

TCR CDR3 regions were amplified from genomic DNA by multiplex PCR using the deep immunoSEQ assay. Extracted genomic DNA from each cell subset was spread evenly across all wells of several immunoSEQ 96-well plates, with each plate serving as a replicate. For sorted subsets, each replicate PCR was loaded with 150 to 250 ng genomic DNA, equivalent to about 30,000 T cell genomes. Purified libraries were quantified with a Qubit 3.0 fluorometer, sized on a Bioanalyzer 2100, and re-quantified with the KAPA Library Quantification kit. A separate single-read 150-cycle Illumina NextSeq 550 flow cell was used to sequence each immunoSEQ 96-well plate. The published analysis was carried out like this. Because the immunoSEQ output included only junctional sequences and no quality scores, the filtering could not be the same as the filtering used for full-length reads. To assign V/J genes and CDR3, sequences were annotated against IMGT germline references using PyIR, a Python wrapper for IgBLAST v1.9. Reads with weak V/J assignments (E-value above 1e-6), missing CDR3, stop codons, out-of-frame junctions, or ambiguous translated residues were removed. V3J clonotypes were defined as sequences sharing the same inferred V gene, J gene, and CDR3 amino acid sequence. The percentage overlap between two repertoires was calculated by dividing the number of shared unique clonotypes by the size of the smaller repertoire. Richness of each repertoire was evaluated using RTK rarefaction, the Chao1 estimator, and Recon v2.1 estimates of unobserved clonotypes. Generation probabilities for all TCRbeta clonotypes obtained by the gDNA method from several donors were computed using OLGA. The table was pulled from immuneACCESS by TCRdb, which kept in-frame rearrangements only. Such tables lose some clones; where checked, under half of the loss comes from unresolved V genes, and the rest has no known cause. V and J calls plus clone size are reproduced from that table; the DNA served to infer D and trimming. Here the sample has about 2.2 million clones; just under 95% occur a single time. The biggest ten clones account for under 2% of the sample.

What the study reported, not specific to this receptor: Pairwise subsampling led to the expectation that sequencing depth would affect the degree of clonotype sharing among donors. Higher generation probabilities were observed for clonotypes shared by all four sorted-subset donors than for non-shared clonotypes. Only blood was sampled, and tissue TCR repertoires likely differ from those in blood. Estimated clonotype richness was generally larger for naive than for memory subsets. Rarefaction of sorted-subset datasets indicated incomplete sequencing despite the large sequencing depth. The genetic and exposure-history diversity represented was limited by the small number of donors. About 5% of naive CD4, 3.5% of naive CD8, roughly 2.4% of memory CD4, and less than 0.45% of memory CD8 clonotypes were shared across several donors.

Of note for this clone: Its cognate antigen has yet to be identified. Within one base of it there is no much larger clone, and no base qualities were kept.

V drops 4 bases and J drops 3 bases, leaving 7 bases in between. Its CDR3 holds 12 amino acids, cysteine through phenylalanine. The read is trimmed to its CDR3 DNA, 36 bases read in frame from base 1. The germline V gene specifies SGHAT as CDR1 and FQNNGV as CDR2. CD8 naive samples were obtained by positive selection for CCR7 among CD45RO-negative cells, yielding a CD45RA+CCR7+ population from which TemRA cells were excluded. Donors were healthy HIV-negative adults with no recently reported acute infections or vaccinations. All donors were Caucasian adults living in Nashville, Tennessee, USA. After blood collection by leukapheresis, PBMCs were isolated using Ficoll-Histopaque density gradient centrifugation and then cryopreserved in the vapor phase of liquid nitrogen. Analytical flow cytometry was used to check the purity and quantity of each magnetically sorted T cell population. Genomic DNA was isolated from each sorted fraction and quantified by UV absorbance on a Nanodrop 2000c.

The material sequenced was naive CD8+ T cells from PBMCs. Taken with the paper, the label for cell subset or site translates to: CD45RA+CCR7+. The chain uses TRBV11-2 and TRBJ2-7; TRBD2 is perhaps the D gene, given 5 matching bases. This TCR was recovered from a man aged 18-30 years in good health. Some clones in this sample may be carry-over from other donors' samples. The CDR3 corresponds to CASSYRDYEQYF. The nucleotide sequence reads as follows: TGTGCCAGCAGCTACCGGGACTACGAGCAGTACTTC. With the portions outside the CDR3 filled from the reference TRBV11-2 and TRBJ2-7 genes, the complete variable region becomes EAGVAQSPRYKIIEKRQSVAFWCNPISGHATLYWYQQILGQGPKLLIQFQNNGVVDDSQLPKDRFSAERLKGVDSTLKIQPAKLEDSAVYLCASSYRDYEQYFGPGTRLTVT.